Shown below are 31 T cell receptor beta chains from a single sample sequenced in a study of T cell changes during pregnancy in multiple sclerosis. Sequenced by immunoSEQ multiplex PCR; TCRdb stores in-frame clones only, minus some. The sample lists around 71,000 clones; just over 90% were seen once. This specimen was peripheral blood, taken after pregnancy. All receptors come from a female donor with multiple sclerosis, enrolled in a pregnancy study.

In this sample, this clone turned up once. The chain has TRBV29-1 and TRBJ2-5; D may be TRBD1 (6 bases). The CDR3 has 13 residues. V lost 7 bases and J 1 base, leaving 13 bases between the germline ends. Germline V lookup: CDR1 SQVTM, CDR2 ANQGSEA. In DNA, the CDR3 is TGCAGCGGGGGGCACGGGGTCCAAGAGACCCAGTACTTC. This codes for CSGGHGVQETQYF.

CDR3 region: CASSAPGQGPYGYTF. DNA of the CDR3: TGTGCCAGCAGCGCCCCGGGACAGGGACCCTATGGCTACACCTTC. The chain couples TRBV9 to TRBJ1-2, with 9 positions matching TRBD1. The CDR3 has 15 residues. J lost 4 bases, V lost 3 bases, and 7 bases had no gene match. Germline-derived CDR1 and CDR2 are SGDLS and YYNGEE. Full variable domain (rest looked up from reference TRBV9 and TRBJ1-2): DSGVTQTPKHLITATGQRVTLRCSPRSGDLSVYWYQQSLDQGLQFLIQYYNGEERAKGNILERFSAQQFPDLHSELNLSSLELGDSALYFCASSAPGQGPYGYTFGSGTRLTVV.

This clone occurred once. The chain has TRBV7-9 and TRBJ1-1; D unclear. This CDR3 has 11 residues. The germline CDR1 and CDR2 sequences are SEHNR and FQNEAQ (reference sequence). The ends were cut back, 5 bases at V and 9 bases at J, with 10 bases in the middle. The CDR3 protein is CASSEGTKAFF. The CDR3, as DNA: TGTGCCAGCAGCGAGGGCACAAAAGCTTTCTTT.

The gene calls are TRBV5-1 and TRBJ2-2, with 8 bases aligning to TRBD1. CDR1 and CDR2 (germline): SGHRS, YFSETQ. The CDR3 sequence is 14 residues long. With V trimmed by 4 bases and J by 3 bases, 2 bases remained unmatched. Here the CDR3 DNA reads TGCGCCAGCAGCCAGGGACAGGACACCGGGGAGCTGTTTTTT. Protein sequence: CASSQGQDTGELFF.

CDR3: CASSQAREYEQYF. The CDR3 DNA reads as TGCGCCAGCAGCCAAGCGCGAGAGTACGAGCAGTACTTC. This chain links TRBV4-1 with TRBJ2-7; no definite D call. The length of the CDR3 is 13 residues. Trimming pared 1 base from V and 4 bases from J, leaving 8 bases between. Germline-derived CDR1 and CDR2 are MGHRA and YSYEKL.

CDR3 region: CASSQLVVSTDTQYF. The CDR3 DNA sequence: TGTGCCAGCAGCCAACTAGTCGTCAGCACAGATACGCAGTATTTT. The chain carries TRBV6-5 and TRBJ2-3; D might be TRBD2 (5 bases). V was trimmed by 6 bases and J by 0 bases, leaving 13 bases between them. CDR3 length: 15 amino acids. Germline CDR1 MNHEY, CDR2 SVGAGI.

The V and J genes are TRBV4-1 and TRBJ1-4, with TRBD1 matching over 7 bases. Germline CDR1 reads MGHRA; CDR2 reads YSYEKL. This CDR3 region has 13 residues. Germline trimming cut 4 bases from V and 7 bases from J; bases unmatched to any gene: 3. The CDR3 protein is CASSPRQGEKLFF. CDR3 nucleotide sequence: TGCGCCAGCAGCCCCCGACAGGGTGAAAAACTGTTTTTT.

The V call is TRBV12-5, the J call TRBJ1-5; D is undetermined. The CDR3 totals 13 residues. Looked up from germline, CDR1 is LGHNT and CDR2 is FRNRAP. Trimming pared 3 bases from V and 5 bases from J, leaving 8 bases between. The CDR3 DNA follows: TGTGCTAGTGGTTTTTCTATAGATCAGCCCCAGCATTTT. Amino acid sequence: CASGFSIDQPQHF.

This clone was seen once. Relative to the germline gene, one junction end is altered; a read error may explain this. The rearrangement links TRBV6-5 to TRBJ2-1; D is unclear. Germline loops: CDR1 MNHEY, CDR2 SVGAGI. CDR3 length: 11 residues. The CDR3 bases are TGTGCGAGCAGGCAGGCTAATGAGCAGTTCTTC. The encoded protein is CASRQANEQFF.

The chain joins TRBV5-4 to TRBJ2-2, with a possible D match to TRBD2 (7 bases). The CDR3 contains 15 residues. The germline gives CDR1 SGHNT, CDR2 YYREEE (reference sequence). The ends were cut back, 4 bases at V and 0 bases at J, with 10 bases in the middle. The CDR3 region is CASSRGGANTGELFF. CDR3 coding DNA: TGTGCCAGCAGCCGAGGGGGGGCGAACACCGGGGAGCTGTTTTTT.

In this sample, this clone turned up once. Written as DNA, the CDR3 is TGTGCCAGCAGCGCGACAGGGACCAGCAATCAGCCCCAGCATTTT. It yields the protein CASSATGTSNQPQHF. The gene calls are TRBV6-6 and TRBJ1-5, with TRBD1 matching over 7 bases. V was clipped by 6 bases and J by 1 base; unmatched bases: 6. From germline, CDR1 is MNHNY and CDR2 SVGAGI (reference sequence). The CDR3 is made up of 15 amino acids.

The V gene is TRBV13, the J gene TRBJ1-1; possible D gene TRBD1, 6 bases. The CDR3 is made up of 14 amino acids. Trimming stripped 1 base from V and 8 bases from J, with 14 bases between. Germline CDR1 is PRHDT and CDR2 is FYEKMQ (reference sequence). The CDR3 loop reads CASSLEGGGVEAFF. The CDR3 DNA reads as TGTGCCAGCAGCTTAGAAGGGGGAGGGGTCGAAGCTTTCTTT. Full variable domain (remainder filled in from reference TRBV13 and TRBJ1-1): AAGVIQSPRHLIKEKRETATLKCYPIPRHDTVYWYQQGPGQDPQFLISFYEKMQSDKGSIPDRFSAQQFSDYHSELNMSSLELGDSALYFCASSLEGGGVEAFFGQGTRLTVV.

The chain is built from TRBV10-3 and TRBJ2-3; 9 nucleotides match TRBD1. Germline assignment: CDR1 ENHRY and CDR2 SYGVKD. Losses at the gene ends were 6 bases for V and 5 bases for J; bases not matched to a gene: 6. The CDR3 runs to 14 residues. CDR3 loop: CAISLGTGRDTQYF. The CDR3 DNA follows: TGTGCCATCAGCCTTGGGACAGGGCGAGATACGCAGTATTTT.

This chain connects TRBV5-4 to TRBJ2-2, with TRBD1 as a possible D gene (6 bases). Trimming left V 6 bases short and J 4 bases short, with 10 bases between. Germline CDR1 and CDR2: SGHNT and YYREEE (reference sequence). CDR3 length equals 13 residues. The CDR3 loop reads CASTQGFTGELFF. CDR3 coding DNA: TGTGCCAGCACACAGGGTTTCACCGGGGAGCTGTTTTTT.

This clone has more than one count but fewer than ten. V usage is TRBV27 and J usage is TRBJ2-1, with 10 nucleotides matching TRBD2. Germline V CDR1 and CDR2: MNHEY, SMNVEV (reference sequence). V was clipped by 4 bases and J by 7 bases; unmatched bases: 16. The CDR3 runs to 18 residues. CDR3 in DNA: TGTGCCAGCAGTTCGTACCTAACTCAGCGGGAGGGCGGGAATGAGCAGTTCTTC. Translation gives CASSSYLTQREGGNEQFF.

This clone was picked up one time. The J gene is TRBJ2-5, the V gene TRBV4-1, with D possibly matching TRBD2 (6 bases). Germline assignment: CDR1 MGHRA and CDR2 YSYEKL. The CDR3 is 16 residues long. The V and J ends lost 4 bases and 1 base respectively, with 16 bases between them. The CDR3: CASSPNAGSSQETQYF. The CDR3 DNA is TGCGCCAGCAGCCCCAATGCGGGAAGTTCCCAAGAGACCCAGTACTTC.

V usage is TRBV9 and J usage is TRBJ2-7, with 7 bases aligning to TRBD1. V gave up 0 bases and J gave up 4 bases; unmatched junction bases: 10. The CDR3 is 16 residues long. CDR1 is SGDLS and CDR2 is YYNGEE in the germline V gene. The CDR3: CASSVGIGTAEYEQYF. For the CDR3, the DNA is TGTGCCAGCAGCGTAGGGATAGGGACAGCTGAGTACGAGCAGTACTTC.

The CDR3 nucleotides read TGCGCCAGCAGCCCCACCCCGGGACTAGCGGCGAACACCGGGGAGCTGTTTTTT. This sequence encodes CASSPTPGLAANTGELFF. V is TRBV4-3 and J is TRBJ2-2; 11 bases are a match to TRBD2. The V gene end was trimmed by 4 bases and the J gene end by 0 bases; junction bases not matched to a gene: 7. Germline CDR1 and CDR2: LGHNA and YSLEER. The CDR3 contains 18 residues.

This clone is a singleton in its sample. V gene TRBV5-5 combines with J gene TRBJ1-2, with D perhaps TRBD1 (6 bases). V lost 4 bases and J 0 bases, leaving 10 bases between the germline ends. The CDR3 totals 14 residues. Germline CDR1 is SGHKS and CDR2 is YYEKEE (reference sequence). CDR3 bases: TGTGCCAGCAGCCGCGAGGGGGCTAACTATGGCTACACCTTC. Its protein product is CASSREGANYGYTF.

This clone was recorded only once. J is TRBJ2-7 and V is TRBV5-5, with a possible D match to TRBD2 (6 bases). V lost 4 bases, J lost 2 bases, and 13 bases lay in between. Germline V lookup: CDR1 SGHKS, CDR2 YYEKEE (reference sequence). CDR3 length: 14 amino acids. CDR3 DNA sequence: TGTGCCAGCAGCCCCGGGGGTCAGACCTACGAGCAGTACTTC. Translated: CASSPGGQTYEQYF.

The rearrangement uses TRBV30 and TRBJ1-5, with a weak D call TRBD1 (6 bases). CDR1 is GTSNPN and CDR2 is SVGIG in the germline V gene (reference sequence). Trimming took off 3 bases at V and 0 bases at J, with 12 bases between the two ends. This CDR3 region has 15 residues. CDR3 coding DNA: TGTGCCTGGAGCGGACAGCGATATAGCAATCAGCCCCAGCATTTT. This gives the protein CAWSGQRYSNQPQHF.

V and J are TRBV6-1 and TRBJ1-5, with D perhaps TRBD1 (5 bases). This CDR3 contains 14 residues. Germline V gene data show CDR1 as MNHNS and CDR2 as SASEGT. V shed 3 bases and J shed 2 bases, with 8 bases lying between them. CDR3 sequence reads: CASSDGGGNQPQHF. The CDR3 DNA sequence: TGTGCCAGCAGTGACGGGGGAGGCAATCAGCCCCAGCATTTT.

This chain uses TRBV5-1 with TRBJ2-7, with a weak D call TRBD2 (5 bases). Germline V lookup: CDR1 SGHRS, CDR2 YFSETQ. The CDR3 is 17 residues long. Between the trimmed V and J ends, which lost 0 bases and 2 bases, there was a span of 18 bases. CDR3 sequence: CASSLAGRTLLPYEQYF. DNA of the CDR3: TGCGCCAGCAGCTTGGCTGGTAGGACTCTCCTACCCTACGAGCAGTACTTC.

CDR3 nucleotide sequence: TGTGCCAGTAGTATGTCGGGCACTGAAGCTTTCTTT. It is translated as CASSMSGTEAFF. The chain links TRBV19 to TRBJ1-1; D gene ambiguous. The V end was cut by 3 bases, the J end by 4 bases, with 6 bases between. The CDR3 has 12 amino acids. Germline CDR1 LNHDA, CDR2 SQIVND (reference sequence).

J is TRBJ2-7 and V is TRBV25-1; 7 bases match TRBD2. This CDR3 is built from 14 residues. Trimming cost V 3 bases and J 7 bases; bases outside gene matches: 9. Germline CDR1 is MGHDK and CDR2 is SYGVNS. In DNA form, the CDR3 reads TGTGCCAGCAGTGACAATTCACGGGGAGGGGAGCAGTACTTC. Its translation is CASSDNSRGGEQYF.

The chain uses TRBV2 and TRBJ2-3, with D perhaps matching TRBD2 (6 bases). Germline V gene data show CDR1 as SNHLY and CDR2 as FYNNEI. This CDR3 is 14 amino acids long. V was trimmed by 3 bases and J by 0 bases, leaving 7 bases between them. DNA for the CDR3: TGTGCCAGCAGTGAGGAGGGGAGCACAGATACGCAGTATTTT. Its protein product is CASSEEGSTDTQYF.

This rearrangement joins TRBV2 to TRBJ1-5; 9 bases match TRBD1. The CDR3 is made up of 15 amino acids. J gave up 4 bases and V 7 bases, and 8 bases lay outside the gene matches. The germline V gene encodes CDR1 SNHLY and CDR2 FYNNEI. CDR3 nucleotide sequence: TGTGCCAGCACTAGGACAGGGGTAAGAAATCAGCCCCAGCATTTT. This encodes CASTRTGVRNQPQHF. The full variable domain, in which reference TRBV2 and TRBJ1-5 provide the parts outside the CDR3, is EPEVTQTPSHQVTQMGQEVILRCVPISNHLYFYWYRQILGQKVEFLVSFYNNEISEKSEIFDDQFSVERPDGSNFTLKIRSTKLEDSAMYFCASTRTGVRNQPQHFGDGTRLSIL.

The CDR3 DNA reads as TGCGCCAGCAGCTTGGTGGACAGCCAAACCGGGGAGCTGTTTTTT. This gives the protein CASSLVDSQTGELFF. This rearrangement joins TRBV5-1 to TRBJ2-2; maybe TRBD1 (6 bases). Trimming stripped 0 bases from V and 5 bases from J, with 11 bases between. This CDR3 region has 15 residues. CDR1 and CDR2 (germline): SGHRS, YFSETQ.

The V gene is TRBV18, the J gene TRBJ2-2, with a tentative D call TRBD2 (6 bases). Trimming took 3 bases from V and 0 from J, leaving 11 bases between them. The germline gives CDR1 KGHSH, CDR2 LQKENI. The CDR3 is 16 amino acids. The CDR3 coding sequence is TGTGCCAGCTCACCGGGACTTGCTGCGAACACCGGGGAGCTGTTTTTT. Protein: CASSPGLAANTGELFF.

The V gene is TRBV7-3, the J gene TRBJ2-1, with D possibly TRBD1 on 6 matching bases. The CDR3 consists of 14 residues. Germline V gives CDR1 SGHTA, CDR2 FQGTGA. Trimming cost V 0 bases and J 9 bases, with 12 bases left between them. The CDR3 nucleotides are TGTGCCAGCAGCTTAACTAGTGGGGGCAGTGAGCAGTTCTTC. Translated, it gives CASSLTSGGSEQFF.

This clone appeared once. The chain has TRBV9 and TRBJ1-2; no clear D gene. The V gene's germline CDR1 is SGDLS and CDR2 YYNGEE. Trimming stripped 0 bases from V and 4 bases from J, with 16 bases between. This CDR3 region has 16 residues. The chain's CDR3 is CASSVGVRGSSYGYTF. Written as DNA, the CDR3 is TGTGCCAGCAGCGTAGGGGTTCGGGGTTCGAGCTATGGCTACACCTTC.